A single sample gave rise to the 12 T cell receptor beta chains below, sequenced in a study of T cell responses to AZD1222 COVID-19 vaccine. Generated by immunoSEQ multiplex PCR, the TCRdb table keeps only in-frame clones and is missing some. The sample holds 100,000 to 150,000 clones, around 84% seen once. The source was peripheral blood, collected on day 0 of AZD1222 vaccination. Source of these receptors: an adult in good health.

The gene calls are TRBV2 and TRBJ1-6; maybe TRBD1 (6 bases). Germline assignment: CDR1 SNHLY and CDR2 FYNNEI. The CDR3 is made up of 14 amino acids. Trimming removed 7 bases at V and 13 bases at J, with 20 bases between. The CDR3 region has the DNA TGTGCCAGCAAGCCGGGACAAGCCGTATCGCCCCTCCACTTT. It codes for CASKPGQAVSPLHF. Using reference TRBV2 and TRBJ1-6 for the parts outside the CDR3, the full variable domain is EPEVTQTPSHQVTQMGQEVILRCVPISNHLYFYWYRQILGQKVEFLVSFYNNEISEKSEIFDDQFSVERPDGSNFTLKIRSTKLEDSAMYFCASKPGQAVSPLHFGNGTRLTVT.

The chain combines TRBV5-4 with TRBJ2-3; tentative D call: TRBD2 (5 bases). Germline assignment: CDR1 SGHNT and CDR2 YYREEE (reference sequence). V lost 0 bases to trimming and J lost 0 bases, with 8 bases between them. The CDR3 runs 15 residues. The chain's CDR3 is CASSLAAGSTDTQYF. DNA for the CDR3: TGTGCCAGCAGCTTGGCGGCGGGCAGCACAGATACGCAGTATTTT.

The genes are TRBV2 and TRBJ1-5; tentatively, D is TRBD1 (5 bases). V was trimmed by 2 bases and J by 2 bases, leaving 13 bases between them. The CDR3 has 16 residues. The germline CDR1 and CDR2 sequences are SNHLY and FYNNEI. The CDR3 DNA is TGTGCCAGCAGTGAATTGGGGGGGGGAGGCAATCAGCCCCAGCATTTT. It encodes CASSELGGGGNQPQHF.

This chain uses TRBV7-2 with TRBJ2-3; TRBD2 is a possible D gene (6 bases). Between the trimmed V and J ends, which lost 6 bases and 0 bases, there was a span of 13 bases. The length of the CDR3 is 15 residues. Germline V lookup: CDR1 SGHTA, CDR2 FQGNSA. Here the CDR3 reads CASRKGGASTDTQYF. CDR3 bases: TGTGCCAGCAGGAAGGGCGGGGCTAGCACAGATACGCAGTATTTT.

The chain carries TRBV30 and TRBJ2-7; 14 positions agree with TRBD2. With V trimmed by 8 bases and J by 6 bases, 3 bases remained unmatched. The CDR3 has 12 residues. Germline lookup yields CDR1 GTSNPN and CDR2 SVGIG (reference sequence). The CDR3 reads CAGTSGSSEQYF. The CDR3 coding sequence is TGTGCCGGGACTAGCGGGAGTAGCGAGCAGTACTTC.

CDR3: CASSTPGKRTIYF. Here the CDR3 DNA reads TGTGCCAGCAGCACCCCGGGGAAGAGGACCATATATTTT. The rearrangement joins TRBV3-1 (or the pseudogene TRBV3-2) to TRBJ1-3; D is ambiguous. Trimming took off 5 bases at V and 10 bases at J, with 15 bases between the two ends. The CDR3 loop spans 13 amino acids. The germline CDR1 and CDR2 sequences are LGHDT and YNNKEL (reference sequence).

In this sample, this clone turned up a few times. The gene calls are TRBV9 and TRBJ1-6; D is ambiguous. The CDR3 is 13 residues long. The germline gives CDR1 SGDLS, CDR2 YYNGEE. The V end lost 3 bases, the J end lost 9 bases, and 10 bases lay between the germline ends. The CDR3 loop is CASSAPHASPLHF. CDR3 bases: TGTGCCAGCAGCGCCCCCCACGCTTCACCCCTCCACTTT.

This clone was seen only a few times. The chain joins TRBV6-5 to TRBJ1-4; 7 bases agree with TRBD1. The germline V gene encodes CDR1 MNHEY and CDR2 SVGAGI. V was pared by 0 bases and J by 8 bases, with 6 bases of the junction left unmatched. This CDR3 comprises 15 residues. The CDR3 bases are TGTGCCAGCAGTTACTCGAGGGACAGACGCGAAAAACTGTTTTTT. Protein sequence: CASSYSRDRREKLFF.

V and J are TRBV3-1 (or the pseudogene TRBV3-2) and TRBJ2-2; TRBD2 matches at 9 bases. The CDR3 has 15 amino acids. After removal of 0 bases from V and 5 bases from J, the junction contained 1 base not matched to a gene. Per germline, CDR1 LGHDT and CDR2 YNNKEL (reference sequence). The CDR3 protein is CASSQDSGGTGELFF. Written as DNA, the CDR3 is TGTGCCAGCAGCCAAGATAGCGGGGGTACCGGGGAGCTGTTTTTT.

The rearrangement joins TRBV6-5 to TRBJ2-1; D is ambiguous. The CDR3 runs 15 residues. The V gene lost 5 bases and the J gene lost 0 bases, with 11 bases spanning the gap. CDR1 is MNHEY and CDR2 is SVGAGI in the germline V gene. The CDR3 coding sequence is TGTGCCAGCAGTCTTCAGTGGAGCTCCTACAATGAGCAGTTCTTC. Translating gives CASSLQWSSYNEQFF.

The V gene is TRBV30, the J gene TRBJ2-3; the D is unclear. Germline V gene sequence: CDR1 GTSNPN, CDR2 SVGIG (reference sequence). The CDR3 is made up of 15 amino acids. With 4 bases removed from V and 0 bases from J, the gap between germline ends came to 14 bases. The CDR3 bases are TGTGCCTGGACCCCTGGCCGTACCAGCACAGATACGCAGTATTTT. Translated, it gives CAWTPGRTSTDTQYF.

The V call is TRBV5-1, the J call TRBJ2-3; TRBD2 is a possible D gene (6 bases). The CDR3 totals 16 residues. The ends were cut back, 1 base at V and 2 bases at J, with 14 bases in the middle. Per germline, CDR1 SGHRS and CDR2 YFSETQ. The CDR3: CASSLPSGEITDTQYF. The CDR3 nucleotides are TGCGCCAGCAGCTTGCCCTCGGGGGAGATCACAGATACGCAGTATTTT.